This T cell receptor (beta chain) comes out of a study of CD4 and CD8 cells across lung adenocarcinoma regions. The CDR3 is 15 residues long. From germline, CDR1 is ENHRY and CDR2 SYGVKD. The germline V and J ends were trimmed by 1 base and 1 base, with 9 bases remaining between them. Localized lung adenocarcinoma, a non-small cell lung cancer, affected the donors. TCRdb passed the PCR reads through MiXCR, listing each CDR3 protein once. The repertoire has thousands of distinct CDR3 sequences, 40% to 55% of them found once; the top ten carry approximately 30%. By its share, this clonotype is medium-sized.

The clonotype comes from a male donor with lung adenocarcinoma. The CD4 and CD8 labels of this study may be unreliable. The sample comprised CD4+ T cells from the margin of a lung tumor. The chain employs TRBV10-3 and TRBJ2-3, with unresolved D. DNA of the CDR3: TGTGCCATCAGTGAGTTAGGGCTCGGCACAGATACGCAGTATTTT. Translated, it gives CAISELGLGTDTQYF.